Listed below are T cell receptor beta chains from one sample, sequenced in a study of T cells after yellow fever vaccination. TCRdb called the 5' RACE reads again in MiXCR, with one record for every CDR3 protein. Among 600,000 to 750,000 distinct CDR3 sequences, roughly an eighth were seen once, and the ten largest hold 14% to 15%. Specimen: PBMCs, collected on the day of the yellow fever booster vaccination. The source is a man in his thirties or forties who received the YFV17D yellow fever vaccine. Each CDR3 is given with its conserved first and last residue. A D gene is named only where the DNA matches it firmly. Clone size, where shown, is once, few, many, or a class for clones that have expanded.

>NA|TRBJ2-7|TRBV12-3/TRBV12-4|NA
CASSSGQTRQQYF
TGTGCCAGCAGTTCTGGGCAGACTAGACAGCAGTACTTC
>NA|TRBJ1-2|TRBV30|NA
CAWGLGETLGYTF
TGTGCCTGGGGACTGGGTGAGACGTTAGGCTACACCTTC
>TRBD1|TRBJ1-1|TRBV15|NA
CATSRDWVSVAGQTPMNTEAFF
TGTGCCACCAGCAGAGATTGGGTATCGGTCGCGGGACAGACACCAATGAACACTGAAGCTTTCTTT
>TRBD2|TRBJ2-5|TRBV5-1|NA
CASSLFPSGATETQYF
TGCGCCAGCAGCTTGTTCCCTAGCGGGGCCACGGAGACCCAGTACTTC
>NA|TRBJ1-2|TRBV20-1|few
CSAPSPRDNYGYTF
TGCAGTGCCCCCTCCCCTAGGGACAACTATGGCTACACCTTC
>NA|TRBJ2-5|TRBV5-1|many
CASSPPGAEWETQYF
TGCGCCAGCAGCCCCCCGGGAGCTGAGTGGGAGACCCAGTACTTC
>NA|TRBJ2-2|TRBV10-3|NA
CAISVKQANGELFF
TGTGCCATCAGTGTTAAACAGGCAAACGGGGAGCTGTTTTTT
>NA|TRBJ1-1|TRBV12-3/TRBV12-4|many
CASSRPNTEAFF
TGTGCCAGCAGTCGCCCGAACACTGAAGCTTTCTTT
>NA|TRBJ2-1|TRBV20-1|few
CSARDSRNEQFF
TGCAGTGCTAGAGATTCGAGAAATGAGCAGTTCTTC
>TRBD1|TRBJ1-1|TRBV5-6|many
CASSYGTGGKGTEAFF
TGTGCCAGCAGCTACGGGACAGGGGGTAAGGGCACTGAAGCTTTCTTT
>TRBD1|TRBJ1-5|TRBV24-1|few
CATSDTGQGRYQPQHF
TGTGCCACCAGTGATACGGGACAGGGTAGGTATCAGCCCCAGCATTTT
>NA|TRBJ1-6|TRBV5-1|NA
CASSPDGTPNSPLHF
TGCGCCAGCAGCCCCGACGGGACGCCTAATTCACCCCTCCACTTT
>TRBD2|TRBJ2-7|TRBV5-1|few
CASSPGTSGRTSYEQYF
TGCGCCAGCAGCCCGGGAACTAGCGGGAGGACGTCCTACGAGCAGTACTTC
>NA|TRBJ2-5|TRBV12-3/TRBV12-4|few
CASSSRDQETQYF
TGTGCCAGCAGTTCCAGGGATCAAGAGACCCAGTACTTC
>NA|TRBJ2-7|TRBV27|NA
CASSLSLAGLPYEQYF
TGTGCCAGCAGTTTATCGTTGGCGGGCTTACCCTACGAGCAGTACTTC
>TRBD1|TRBJ2-7|TRBV6-1|NA
CASTYGWDRAYEQYF
TGTGCCAGCACCTACGGGTGGGACAGGGCCTACGAGCAGTACTTC